The 28 T cell receptor beta chains listed next were all sequenced from one sample in a study of blood T cell repertoires in COVID-19. TCRdb keeps only in-frame clones here, not all; method: immunoSEQ multiplex PCR. The sample carries 200,000 to 250,000 clones, roughly 84% recorded once. The sequencing input was peripheral blood. Receptor source: a man between 25 and 39 years old with active or convalescent COVID-19.

The chain recombines TRBV5-1 with TRBJ1-1; D is possibly TRBD1 (6 bases). The germline V and J ends were trimmed by 4 bases and 0 bases, with 16 bases remaining between them. This CDR3 region has 16 residues. Germline V gene data show CDR1 as SGHRS and CDR2 as YFSETQ. CDR3 amino acids: CASSGSTGVMNTEAFF. Here the CDR3 DNA reads TGCGCCAGCAGCGGGTCGACAGGCGTCATGAACACTGAAGCTTTCTTT.

This rearrangement joins TRBV28 to TRBJ1-5, with 8 bases aligning to TRBD1. The trim removed 2 bases at V and 7 bases at J, leaving 7 bases unmatched. The CDR3 sequence is 15 residues long. CDR1 and CDR2 (germline): MDHEN, SYDVKM. CDR3 DNA sequence: TGTGCCAGCAGTTTAAGGCAGGGGGCTCGCCAGCCCCAGCATTTT. This encodes CASSLRQGARQPQHF.

The chain combines TRBV15 with TRBJ1-1, with a weak D call TRBD1 (6 bases). CDR1 is LNHNV and CDR2 is YYDKDF in the germline V gene (reference sequence). This CDR3 is 13 amino acids long. V lost 8 bases and J 1 base, leaving 11 bases between the germline ends. Here the CDR3 DNA reads TGTGCCACCTCTGGGGGGGCGAACACTGAAGCTTTCTTT. Its translation: CATSGGANTEAFF.

This chain connects TRBV5-4 to TRBJ2-1; a possible D gene is TRBD2 (6 bases). CDR1 and CDR2 from the germline V gene are SGHNT and YYREEE (reference sequence). This CDR3 is built from 16 residues. The germline V and J ends were trimmed by 3 bases and 2 bases, with 15 bases remaining between them. Written as DNA, the CDR3 is TGTGCCAGCAGCTCTCCGGGACTTTCCACCTACAATGAGCAGTTCTTC. It encodes CASSSPGLSTYNEQFF. Together with reference TRBV5-4 and TRBJ2-1, the CDR3 gives the full variable domain: ETGVTQSPTHLIKTRGQQVTLRCSSQSGHNTVSWYQQALGQGPQFIFQYYREEENGRGNFPPRFSGLQFPNYSSELNVNALELDDSALYLCASSSPGLSTYNEQFFGPGTRLTVL.

The genes are TRBV7-8 and TRBJ1-5, with D possibly matching TRBD1 (6 bases). From germline, CDR1 is SGHVS and CDR2 FQNEAQ. CDR3 length equals 14 residues. Trimming shortened V by 5 bases and J by 3 bases, and 11 bases separated the two germline ends. The CDR3 spells CASSPGTNNQPQHF. The CDR3 DNA reads TGTGCCAGCAGCCCCGGGACAAACAATCAGCCCCAGCATTTT. The full variable domain, with the rest looked up from reference TRBV7-8 and TRBJ1-5, is GAGVSQSPRYKVAKRGQDVALRCDPISGHVSLFWYQQALGQGPEFLTYFQNEAQLDKSGLPSDRFFAERPEGSVSTLKIQRTQQEDSAVYLCASSPGTNNQPQHFGDGTRLSIL.

The chain recombines TRBV7-9 with TRBJ2-5; TRBD1 matches 12 bases. The CDR3 runs to 16 residues. The V segment lost 5 bases and the J segment 5 bases; nucleotides outside the gene matches: 9. Germline V gene lookup returns CDR1 SEHNR and CDR2 FQNEAQ (reference sequence). The CDR3 sequence: CASSRRRDRGPETQYF. The CDR3 DNA reads as TGTGCCAGCAGCCGAAGGAGGGACAGGGGGCCTGAGACCCAGTACTTC.

The chain combines TRBV5-1 with TRBJ1-1; perhaps TRBD1 as D (6 bases). Germline V lookup: CDR1 SGHRS, CDR2 YFSETQ. Trimming cost V 4 bases and J 7 bases, with 14 bases left between them. The CDR3 has 13 residues. CDR3: CASSREGVGEAFF. The CDR3 nucleotides are TGCGCCAGCAGCCGGGAGGGGGTTGGTGAAGCTTTCTTT. The full variable domain, in which reference TRBV5-1 and TRBJ1-1 provide the parts outside the CDR3, is KAGVTQTPRYLIKTRGQQVTLSCSPISGHRSVSWYQQTPGQGLQFLFEYFSETQRNKGNFPGRFSGRQFSNSRSEMNVSTLELGDSALYLCASSREGVGEAFFGQGTRLTVV.

This chain joins TRBV5-6 and TRBJ1-5; TRBD1 aligns across 7 bases. Germline loops: CDR1 SGHDT, CDR2 YYEEEE. Trimming at V came to 4 bases and at J to 3 bases, leaving 10 bases not matched to a gene. The CDR3 contains 16 residues. CDR3 nucleotide sequence: TGTGCCAGCAGCAGGGGGCGGGGCACCTACAATCAGCCCCAGCATTTT. It specifies CASSRGRGTYNQPQHF.

This clone has a single count. V is TRBV5-1 and J is TRBJ1-6; possibly TRBD1 for D (5 bases). The germline V gene encodes CDR1 SGHRS and CDR2 YFSETQ. Trimming removed 4 bases from V and 7 bases from J, with 9 bases in between. The CDR3 has 13 amino acids. CDR3 protein: CASSDNRNSPLHF. The CDR3 nucleotides are TGCGCCAGCAGCGACAACAGGAATTCACCCCTCCACTTT.

The chain recombines TRBV7-2 with TRBJ1-1; the D gene is possibly TRBD1 (5 bases). CDR1 is SGHTA and CDR2 is FQGNSA in the germline V gene. The CDR3 is 15 residues long. Trimming removed 1 base from V and 4 bases from J, with 13 bases in between. The CDR3 loop reads CASSLVSQGSTEAFF. CDR3 bases: TGTGCCAGCAGCTTAGTGTCTCAGGGAAGCACTGAAGCTTTCTTT.

The V call is TRBV7-6, the J call TRBJ1-2; weak D call: TRBD1 (6 bases). The CDR3 has 12 amino acids. Germline CDR1 reads SGHVS; CDR2 reads FNYEAQ. V was clipped by 1 base and J by 6 bases, with 6 bases between them. The CDR3 DNA is TGTGCCAGCAGCTTAGAGGGGGATGGCTACACCTTC. Translation: CASSLEGDGYTF.

The sample holds one count of this clone. J is TRBJ2-7 and V is TRBV2; 10 bases match TRBD1. J was trimmed by 6 bases and V by 8 bases; bases with no gene match: 10. The CDR3 covers 14 residues. Germline CDR1 is SNHLY and CDR2 is FYNNEI. CDR3 loop: CASSTGQGRSEQYF. The CDR3 DNA reads as TGTGCCAGCTCCACGGGACAGGGGAGATCCGAGCAGTACTTC.

This sequence joins TRBV29-1 and TRBJ1-1, with 9 nucleotides matching TRBD1. This CDR3 is built from 13 residues. Unmatched junction bases numbered 4, after V lost 7 bases and J lost 1 base. Germline assignment: CDR1 SQVTM and CDR2 ANQGSEA. DNA of the CDR3: TGCAGCGCTCCGGGACAGGGGAACACTGAAGCTTTCTTT. Translated: CSAPGQGNTEAFF.

The J gene is TRBJ1-4, the V gene TRBV7-9; 10 bases align to TRBD1. This CDR3 spans 18 amino acids. V trimming: 5 bases; J trimming: 4 bases; junction bases outside the gene matches: 13. From germline, CDR1 is SEHNR and CDR2 FQNEAQ (reference sequence). The CDR3 loop reads CASSTGQGLGYGNEKLFF. The CDR3 DNA reads TGTGCCAGCAGCACGGGACAGGGGCTAGGGTATGGTAATGAAAAACTGTTTTTT.

This clone has only one observation. The V and J genes are TRBV27 and TRBJ1-6; 8 nucleotides match TRBD1. Germline V gene lookup returns CDR1 MNHEY and CDR2 SMNVEV (reference sequence). Unmatched junction bases numbered 4, after V lost 2 bases and J lost 10 bases. This CDR3 is built from 14 residues. The CDR3, as DNA: TGTGCCAGCAGTTTAGGACAGGGCAGCTCACCCCTCCACTTT. Protein product: CASSLGQGSSPLHF.

The rearrangement links TRBV6-4 to TRBJ2-1; D unclear. CDR3 length: 14 residues. Trimming pared 4 bases from V and 2 bases from J, leaving 9 bases between. From germline, CDR1 is MRHNA and CDR2 SNTAGT. In DNA form, the CDR3 reads TGTGCCAGCAGTGGAGGAAACACCTACAATGAGCAGTTCTTC. Amino acids: CASSGGNTYNEQFF.

The chain joins TRBV9 to TRBJ2-3; TRBD2 aligns across 7 bases. Germline V lookup: CDR1 SGDLS, CDR2 YYNGEE. The J segment lost 0 bases and the V segment lost 3 bases, leaving 4 bases of the junction unmatched. The CDR3 has 15 amino acids. The CDR3 DNA sequence: TGTGCCAGCAGCGGAACTAGCGCCAGCACAGATACGCAGTATTTT. It yields the protein CASSGTSASTDTQYF.

The chain uses TRBV7-9 and TRBJ1-2; tentatively, D is TRBD1 (6 bases). Per the germline V gene, CDR1 is SEHNR and CDR2 is FQNEAQ (reference sequence). The CDR3 is 16 amino acids. V lost 2 bases, J lost 4 bases, and 17 bases lay in between. The chain's CDR3 is CASSLTGPEAGYGYTF. CDR3 nucleotides: TGTGCCAGCAGCTTAACAGGGCCTGAGGCTGGCTATGGCTACACCTTC.

This clone was counted a single time. V usage is TRBV2 and J usage is TRBJ1-2, with a weak D call TRBD1 (5 bases). Germline CDR1 and CDR2: SNHLY and FYNNEI. Trimming left V 3 bases short and J 4 bases short, with 12 bases between. The length of the CDR3 is 14 residues. CDR3 amino acids: CASSDGRAAYGYTF. CDR3 nucleotide sequence: TGTGCCAGCAGTGACGGCAGGGCGGCCTATGGCTACACCTTC.

The chain carries TRBV18 and TRBJ2-7; 7 bases match TRBD1. CDR3 length equals 14 residues. CDR1 is KGHSH and CDR2 is LQKENI in the germline V gene. V gave up 3 bases and J gave up 4 bases; unmatched junction bases: 6. The CDR3 protein is CASSPGTASYEQYF. In DNA, the CDR3 is TGTGCCAGCTCACCCGGGACAGCCTCGTACGAGCAGTACTTC.

This chain uses TRBV18 with TRBJ2-1, with TRBD1 matching 8 bases. Germline V CDR1 and CDR2: KGHSH, LQKENI. The CDR3 totals 16 residues. V lost 4 bases, J lost 5 bases, and 10 bases stayed unmatched. The CDR3 protein is CASSRDRGSVDNEQFF. The CDR3 nucleotides read TGTGCCAGCTCACGCGACAGGGGATCCGTCGACAATGAGCAGTTCTTC.

This chain connects TRBV7-5 to TRBJ1-5; the table's D gene call, TRBD1, was not cross checked with the DNA. TRBV7-5 is a pseudogene locus. This CDR3 is 15 amino acids long. CDR3 protein: CVRLFRTGRNQPQHF. DNA of the CDR3: TGTGTCAGACTTTTTCGGACAGGGAGAAATCAGCCCCAGCATTTT.

The rearrangement uses TRBV4-2 and TRBJ2-1, with 13 bases lining up with TRBD2. V was clipped by 1 base and J by 4 bases; unmatched bases: 1. CDR3 length equals 16 residues. Germline V lookup: CDR1 LGHNA, CDR2 YNFKEQ. This CDR3 is CASSQVTSGGYNEQFF. In DNA, the CDR3 is TGTGCCAGCAGCCAAGTGACTAGCGGGGGGTACAATGAGCAGTTCTTC.

V usage is TRBV6-1 and J usage is TRBJ1-2; tentatively, D is TRBD1 (6 bases). The CDR3 has 14 amino acids. V lost 2 bases, J lost 4 bases, and 11 bases lay in between. Germline lookup yields CDR1 MNHNS and CDR2 SASEGT. CDR3 DNA sequence: TGTGCCAGCAGTGAAAGGGGGAGCCCCTATGGCTACACCTTC. It encodes CASSERGSPYGYTF.

The chain carries TRBV27 and TRBJ2-1; D perhaps matches TRBD2 (5 bases). Between the trimmed V and J ends, which lost 7 bases and 9 bases, there was a span of 10 bases. The germline V gene has CDR1 MNHEY and CDR2 SMNVEV (reference sequence). The CDR3 sequence is 11 residues long. The chain's CDR3 is CASTLGSEQFF. The CDR3 coding sequence is TGTGCCAGCACCCTGGGGAGTGAGCAGTTCTTC.

V is TRBV28 and J is TRBJ2-3; D possibly corresponds to TRBD2 (6 bases). The CDR3 contains 18 residues. Germline loops: CDR1 MDHEN, CDR2 SYDVKM. V dropped 8 bases and J dropped 6 bases, with 30 bases sitting between them. In DNA form, the CDR3 reads TGTGCCAGCCCGAAGGCGGGGTCAATTCGGGATCCTCTTGATACGCAGTATTTT. Encoded protein: CASPKAGSIRDPLDTQYF.

The chain carries TRBV7-9 and TRBJ1-3, with D possibly being TRBD1 (6 bases). Per the germline V gene, CDR1 is SEHNR and CDR2 is FQNEAQ (reference sequence). V was trimmed by 2 bases and J by 3 bases, leaving 17 bases between them. This CDR3 contains 17 residues. The CDR3 protein is CASSLTRTVRGGNTIYF. CDR3 coding DNA: TGTGCCAGCAGCTTAACCCGGACAGTTCGGGGTGGAAACACCATATATTTT. Full variable domain (remainder filled in from reference TRBV7-9 and TRBJ1-3): DTGVSQNPRHKITKRGQNVTFRCDPISEHNRLYWYRQTLGQGPEFLTYFQNEAQLEKSRLLSDRFSAERPKGSFSTLEIQRTEQGDSAMYLCASSLTRTVRGGNTIYFGEGSWLTVV.

The V and J genes are TRBV5-1 and TRBJ1-6; tentatively, D is TRBD1 (5 bases). Germline V gene data show CDR1 as SGHRS and CDR2 as YFSETQ. V lost 5 bases, J lost 9 bases, and 12 bases lay in between. The CDR3 consists of 13 residues. Here the CDR3 DNA reads TGCGCCAGCAGTCAGGGTTTTGGTTCACCCCTCCACTTT. This translates into CASSQGFGSPLHF. Using reference TRBV5-1 and TRBJ1-6 for the parts outside the CDR3, the full variable domain is KAGVTQTPRYLIKTRGQQVTLSCSPISGHRSVSWYQQTPGQGLQFLFEYFSETQRNKGNFPGRFSGRQFSNSRSEMNVSTLELGDSALYLCASSQGFGSPLHFGNGTRLTVT.